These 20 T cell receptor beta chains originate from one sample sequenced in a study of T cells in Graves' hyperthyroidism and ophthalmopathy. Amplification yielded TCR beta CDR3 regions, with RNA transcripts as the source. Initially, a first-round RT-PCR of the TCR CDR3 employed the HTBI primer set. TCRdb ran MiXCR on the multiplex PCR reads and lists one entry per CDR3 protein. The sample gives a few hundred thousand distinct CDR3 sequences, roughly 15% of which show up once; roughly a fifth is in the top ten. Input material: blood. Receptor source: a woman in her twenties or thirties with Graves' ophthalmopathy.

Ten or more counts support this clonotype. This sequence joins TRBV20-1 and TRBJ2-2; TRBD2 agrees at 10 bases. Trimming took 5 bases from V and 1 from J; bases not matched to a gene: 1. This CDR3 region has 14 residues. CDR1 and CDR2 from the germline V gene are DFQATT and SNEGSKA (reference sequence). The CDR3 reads CSARLAGNTGELFF. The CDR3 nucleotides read TGCAGTGCTCGACTAGCGGGGAACACCGGGGAGCTGTTTTTT.

CDR3 in amino acids: CASSLAPSGINYGYTF. The CDR3 DNA sequence: TGTGCCAGCAGCTTAGCTCCCTCTGGGATTAACTATGGCTACACCTTC. This chain connects TRBV7-8 to TRBJ1-2; no reliable D call. Between the trimmed V and J ends, which lost 0 bases and 1 base, there was a span of 12 bases. Germline lookup yields CDR1 SGHVS and CDR2 FQNEAQ. This CDR3 is 16 amino acids long.

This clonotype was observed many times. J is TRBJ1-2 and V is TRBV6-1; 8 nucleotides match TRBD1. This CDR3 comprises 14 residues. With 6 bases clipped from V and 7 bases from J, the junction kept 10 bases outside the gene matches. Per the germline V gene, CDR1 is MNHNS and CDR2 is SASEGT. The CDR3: CASSLTGVGRGYTF. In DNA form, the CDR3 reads TGTGCCAGCAGCCTGACAGGGGTCGGCCGTGGCTACACCTTC.

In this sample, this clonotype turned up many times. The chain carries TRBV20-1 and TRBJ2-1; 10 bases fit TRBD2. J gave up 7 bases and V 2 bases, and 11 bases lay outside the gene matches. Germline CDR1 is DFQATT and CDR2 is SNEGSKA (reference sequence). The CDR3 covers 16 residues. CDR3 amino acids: CSARPFSGGASNEQFF. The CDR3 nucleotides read TGCAGTGCTAGACCCTTCAGCGGGGGGGCCTCAAATGAGCAGTTCTTC.

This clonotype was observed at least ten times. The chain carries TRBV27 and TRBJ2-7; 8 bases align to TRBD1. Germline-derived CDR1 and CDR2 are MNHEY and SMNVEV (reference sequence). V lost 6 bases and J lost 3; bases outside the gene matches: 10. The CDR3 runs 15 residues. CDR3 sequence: CASSLDRGGFYEQYF. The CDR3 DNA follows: TGTGCCAGCAGCCTCGACAGGGGTGGTTTCTACGAGCAGTACTTC.

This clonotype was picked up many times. The CDR3: CSASSGQGSGGEQFF. The CDR3 nucleotides read TGCAGTGCTAGTTCAGGACAGGGGAGCGGGGGTGAGCAGTTCTTC. The chain combines TRBV20-1 with TRBJ2-1, with D possibly matching TRBD1 (9 bases). Trimming took off 3 bases at V and 9 bases at J, with 21 bases between the two ends. The CDR3 length is 15 residues. The germline V gene has CDR1 DFQATT and CDR2 SNEGSKA (reference sequence).

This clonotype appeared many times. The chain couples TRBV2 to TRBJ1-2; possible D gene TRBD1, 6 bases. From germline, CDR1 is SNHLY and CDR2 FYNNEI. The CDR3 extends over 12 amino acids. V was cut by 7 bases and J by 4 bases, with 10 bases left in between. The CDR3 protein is CASKGGAYGYTF. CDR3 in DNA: TGTGCCAGCAAGGGGGGCGCCTATGGCTACACCTTC.

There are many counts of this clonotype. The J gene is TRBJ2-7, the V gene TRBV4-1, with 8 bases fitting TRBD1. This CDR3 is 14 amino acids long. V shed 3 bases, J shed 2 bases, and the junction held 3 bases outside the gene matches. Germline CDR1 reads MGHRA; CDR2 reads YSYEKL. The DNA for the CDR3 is TGCGCCAGCAGCCATCTGACAGGGGCCTACGAGCAGTACTTC. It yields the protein CASSHLTGAYEQYF.

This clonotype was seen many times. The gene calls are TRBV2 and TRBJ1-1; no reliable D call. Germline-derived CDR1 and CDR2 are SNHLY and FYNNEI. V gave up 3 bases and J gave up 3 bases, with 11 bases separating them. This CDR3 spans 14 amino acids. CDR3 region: CASSDAGFDTEAFF. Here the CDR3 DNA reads TGTGCCAGCAGTGATGCCGGGTTCGACACTGAAGCTTTCTTT.

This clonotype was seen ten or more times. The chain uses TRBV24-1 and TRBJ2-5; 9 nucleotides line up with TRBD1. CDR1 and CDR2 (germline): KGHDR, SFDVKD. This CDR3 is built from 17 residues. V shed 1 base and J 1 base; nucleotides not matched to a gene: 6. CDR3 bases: TGTGCCACCAGTGATTTTTATCGGACAGGGGTCCAAGAGACCCAGTACTTC. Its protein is CATSDFYRTGVQETQYF.

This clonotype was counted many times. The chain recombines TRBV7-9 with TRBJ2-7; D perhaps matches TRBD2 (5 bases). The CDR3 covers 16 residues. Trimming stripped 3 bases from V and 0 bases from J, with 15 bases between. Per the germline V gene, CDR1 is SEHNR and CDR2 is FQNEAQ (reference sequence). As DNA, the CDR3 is TGTGCCAGCAGCTTCGAGGTGGGGAGTAGCTCCTACGAGCAGTACTTC. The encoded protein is CASSFEVGSSSYEQYF.

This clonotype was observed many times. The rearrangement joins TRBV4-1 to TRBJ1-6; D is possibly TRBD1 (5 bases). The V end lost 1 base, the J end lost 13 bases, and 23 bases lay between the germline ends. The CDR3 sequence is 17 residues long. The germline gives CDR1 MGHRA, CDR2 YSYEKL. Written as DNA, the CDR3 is TGCGCCAGCAGCCAAGGTCGGGTCGGCAGGGTCGAGAGGCCCCTCCACTTT. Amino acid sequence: CASSQGRVGRVERPLHF.

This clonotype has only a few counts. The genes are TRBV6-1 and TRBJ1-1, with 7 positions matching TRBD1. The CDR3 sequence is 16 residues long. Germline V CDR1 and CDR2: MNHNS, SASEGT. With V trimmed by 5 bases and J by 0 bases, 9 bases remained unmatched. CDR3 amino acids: CASSPGTAALNTEAFF. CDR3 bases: TGTGCCAGCAGTCCCGGGACAGCAGCCTTGAACACTGAAGCTTTCTTT.

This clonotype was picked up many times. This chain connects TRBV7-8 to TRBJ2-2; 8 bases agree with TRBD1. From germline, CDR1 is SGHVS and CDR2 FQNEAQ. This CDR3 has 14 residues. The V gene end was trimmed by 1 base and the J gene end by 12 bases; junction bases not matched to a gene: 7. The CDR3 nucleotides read TGTGCCAGCAGCTTAGACCAGGGGGCAGACCAGCTGTTTTTT. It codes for CASSLDQGADQLFF.

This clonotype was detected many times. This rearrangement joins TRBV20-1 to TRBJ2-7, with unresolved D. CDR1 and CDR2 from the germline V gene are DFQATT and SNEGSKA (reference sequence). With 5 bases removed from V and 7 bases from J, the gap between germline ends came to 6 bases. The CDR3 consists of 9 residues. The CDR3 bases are TGCAGTGCTGGACCGGAGCAGTACTTC. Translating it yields CSAGPEQYF.

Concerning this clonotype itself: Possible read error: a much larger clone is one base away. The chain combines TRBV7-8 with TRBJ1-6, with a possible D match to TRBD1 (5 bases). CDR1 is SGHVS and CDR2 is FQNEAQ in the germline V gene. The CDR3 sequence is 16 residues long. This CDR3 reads CASSLGDRTYNPPLHF. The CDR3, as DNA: TGTGCCAGCAGCTTAGGAGACAGAACGTATAATCCACCCCTCCACTTT.

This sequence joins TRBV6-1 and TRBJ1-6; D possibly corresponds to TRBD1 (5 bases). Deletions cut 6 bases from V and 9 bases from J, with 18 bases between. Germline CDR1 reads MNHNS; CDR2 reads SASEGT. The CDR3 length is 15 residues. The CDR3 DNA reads TGTGCCAGCAGGGCGAAACGGGACGCTGTTTCACCCCTCCACTTT. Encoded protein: CASRAKRDAVSPLHF.

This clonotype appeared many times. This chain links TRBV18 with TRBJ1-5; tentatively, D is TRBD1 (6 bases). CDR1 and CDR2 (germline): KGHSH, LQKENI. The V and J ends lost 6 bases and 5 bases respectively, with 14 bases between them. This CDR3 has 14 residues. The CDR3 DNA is TGTGCCAGCTCCCGCGGGGGGGGCGATCAGCCCCAGCATTTT. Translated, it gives CASSRGGGDQPQHF.

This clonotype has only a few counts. CDR3 nucleotides: TGTGCCAGCAGTCCCCCGGGAGCTAGTATGTACAATGAGCAGTTCTTC. The encoded protein is CASSPPGASMYNEQFF. The gene calls are TRBV14 and TRBJ2-1; a possible D gene is TRBD2 (6 bases). V lost 6 bases, J lost 4 bases, and 19 bases lay in between. This CDR3 contains 16 residues. Germline-derived CDR1 and CDR2 are SGHDN and FVKESK. The full variable domain, in which reference TRBV14 and TRBJ2-1 provide the parts outside the CDR3, is EAGVTQFPSHSVIEKGQTVTLRCDPISGHDNLYWYRRVMGKEIKFLLHFVKESKQDESGMPNNRFLAERTGGTYSTLKVQPAELEDSGVYFCASSPPGASMYNEQFFGPGTRLTVL.

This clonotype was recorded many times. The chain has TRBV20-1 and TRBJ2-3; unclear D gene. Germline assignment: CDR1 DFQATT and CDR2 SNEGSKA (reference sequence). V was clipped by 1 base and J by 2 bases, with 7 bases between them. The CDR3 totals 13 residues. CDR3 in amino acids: CSARAVYTDTQYF. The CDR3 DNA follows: TGCAGTGCTAGAGCCGTGTACACAGATACGCAGTATTTT.